This T cell receptor beta chain emerged from a study of cytomegalovirus exposure and HLA in healthy donors. Study results and limitations: The study flagged some 180 TCR beta chains as cytomegalovirus-associated.

This clone appeared a single time. Its target is unknown. The primer mix had 60 Vbeta and 13 Jbeta primers. The repertoire was sequenced with immunoSEQ multiplex PCR; TCRdb's copy has only in-frame clones and lacks some. The sample shows more than 75,000 clones, approximately 74% of them seen only once. This CDR3 comprises 15 residues. Per germline, CDR1 SGHAT and CDR2 FQNNGV. The V and J ends lost 4 bases and 4 bases, in that order; junction bases with no gene match: 5. This sequence joins TRBV11-2 and TRBJ1-3, with TRBD1 identical over 9 bases. Specimen: PBMCs. The sequence was collected from a man aged 40-55 years in good health and CMV-seropositive. CDR3 sequence (DNA): TGTGCCAGCAGCTGGGTACAGGGGGCGGGAAACACCATATATTTT. Translated: CASSWVQGAGNTIYF. The full variable domain, completed using reference TRBV11-2 and TRBJ1-3, is EAGVAQSPRYKIIEKRQSVAFWCNPISGHATLYWYQQILGQGPKLLIQFQNNGVVDDSQLPKDRFSAERLKGVDSTLKIQPAKLEDSAVYLCASSWVQGAGNTIYFGEGSWLTVV.